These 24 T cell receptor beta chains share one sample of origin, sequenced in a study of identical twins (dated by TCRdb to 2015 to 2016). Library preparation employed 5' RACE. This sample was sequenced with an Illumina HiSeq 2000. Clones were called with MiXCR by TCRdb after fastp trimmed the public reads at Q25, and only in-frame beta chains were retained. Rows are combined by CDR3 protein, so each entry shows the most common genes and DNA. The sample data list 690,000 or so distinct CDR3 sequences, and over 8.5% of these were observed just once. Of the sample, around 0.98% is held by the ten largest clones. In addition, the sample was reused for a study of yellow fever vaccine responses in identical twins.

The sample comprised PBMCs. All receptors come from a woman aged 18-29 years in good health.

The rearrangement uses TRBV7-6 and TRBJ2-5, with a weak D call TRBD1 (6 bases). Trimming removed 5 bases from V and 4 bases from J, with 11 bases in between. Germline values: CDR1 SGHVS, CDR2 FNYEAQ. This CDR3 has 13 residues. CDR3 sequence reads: CASSKSGAETQYF. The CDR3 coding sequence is TGTGCCAGCAGCAAATCAGGGGCAGAGACCCAGTACTTC. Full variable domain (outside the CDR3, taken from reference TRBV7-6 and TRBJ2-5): GAGVSQSPRYKVTKRGQDVALRCDPISGHVSLYWYRQALGQGPEFLTYFNYEAQQDKSGLPNDRFSAERPEGSISTLTIQRTEQRDSAMYRCASSKSGAETQYFGPGTRLLVL.

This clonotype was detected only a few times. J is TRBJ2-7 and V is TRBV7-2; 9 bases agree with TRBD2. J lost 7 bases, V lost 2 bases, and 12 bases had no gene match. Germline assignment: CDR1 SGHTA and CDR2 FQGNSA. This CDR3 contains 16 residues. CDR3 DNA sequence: TGTGCCAGCAGCTTAAACCCAGCGGGAGGTTCAGGGGAGCAGTACTTC. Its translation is CASSLNPAGGSGEQYF.

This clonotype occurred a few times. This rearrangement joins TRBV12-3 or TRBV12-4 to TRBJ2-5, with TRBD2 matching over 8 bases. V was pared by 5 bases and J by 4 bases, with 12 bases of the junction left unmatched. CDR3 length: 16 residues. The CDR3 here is CASSRGGASGGETQYF. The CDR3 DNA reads TGTGCCAGCAGTCGGGGGGGGGCTAGCGGCGGAGAGACCCAGTACTTC.

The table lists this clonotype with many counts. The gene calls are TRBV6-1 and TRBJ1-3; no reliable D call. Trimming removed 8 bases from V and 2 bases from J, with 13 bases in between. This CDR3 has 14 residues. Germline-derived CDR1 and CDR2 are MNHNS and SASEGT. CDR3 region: CASEVAGAGNTIYF. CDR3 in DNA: TGTGCCAGCGAGGTTGCTGGGGCTGGAAACACCATATATTTT.

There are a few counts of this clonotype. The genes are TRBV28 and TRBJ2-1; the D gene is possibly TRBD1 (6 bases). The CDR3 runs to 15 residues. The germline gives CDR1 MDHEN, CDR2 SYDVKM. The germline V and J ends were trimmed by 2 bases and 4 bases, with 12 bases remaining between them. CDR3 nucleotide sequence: TGTGCCAGCAGTTTAACGGACAGCCTATACAATGAGCAGTTCTTC. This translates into CASSLTDSLYNEQFF.

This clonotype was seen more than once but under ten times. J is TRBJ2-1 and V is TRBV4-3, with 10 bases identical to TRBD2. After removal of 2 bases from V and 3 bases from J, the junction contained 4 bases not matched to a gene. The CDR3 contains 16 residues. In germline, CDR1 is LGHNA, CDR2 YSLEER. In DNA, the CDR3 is TGCGCCAGCAGCCAAACGAGACTAGCGGGCTACAATGAGCAGTTCTTC. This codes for CASSQTRLAGYNEQFF.

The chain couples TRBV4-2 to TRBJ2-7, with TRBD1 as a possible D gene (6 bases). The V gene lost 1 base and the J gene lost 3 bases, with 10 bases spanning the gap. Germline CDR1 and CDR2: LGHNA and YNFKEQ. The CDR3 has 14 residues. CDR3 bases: TGTGCCAGCAGCCAAGGGACAGCCAACTACGAGCAGTACTTC. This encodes CASSQGTANYEQYF.

The CDR3 DNA is TGTGCCAGCAGCTTTCATGACAGGGACAATGAGCAGTTCTTC. Amino acid sequence: CASSFHDRDNEQFF. V gene TRBV7-2 combines with J gene TRBJ2-1; 7 bases line up with TRBD1. Per germline, CDR1 SGHTA and CDR2 FQGNSA. This CDR3 is built from 14 residues. Germline trimming cut 3 bases from V and 5 bases from J; bases unmatched to any gene: 4.

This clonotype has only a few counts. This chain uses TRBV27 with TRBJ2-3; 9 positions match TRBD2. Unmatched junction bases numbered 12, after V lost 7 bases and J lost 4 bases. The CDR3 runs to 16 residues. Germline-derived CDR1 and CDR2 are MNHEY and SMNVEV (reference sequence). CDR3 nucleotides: TGTGCCAGCAACTACCGAGCGGGAGGTGGCCCAGATACGCAGTATTTT. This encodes CASNYRAGGGPDTQYF.

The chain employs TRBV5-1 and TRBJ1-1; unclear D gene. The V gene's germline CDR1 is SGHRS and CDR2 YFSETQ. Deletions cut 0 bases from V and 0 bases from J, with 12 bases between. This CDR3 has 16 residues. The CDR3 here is CASSLAGSVMNTEAFF. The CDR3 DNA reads TGCGCCAGCAGCTTGGCAGGCAGCGTTATGAACACTGAAGCTTTCTTT.

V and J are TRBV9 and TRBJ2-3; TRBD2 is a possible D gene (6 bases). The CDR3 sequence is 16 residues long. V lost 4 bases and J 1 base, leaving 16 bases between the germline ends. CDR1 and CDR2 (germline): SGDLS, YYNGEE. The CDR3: CASSLWASEGTDTQYF. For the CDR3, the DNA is TGTGCCAGCAGCCTTTGGGCTAGCGAAGGCACAGATACGCAGTATTTT.

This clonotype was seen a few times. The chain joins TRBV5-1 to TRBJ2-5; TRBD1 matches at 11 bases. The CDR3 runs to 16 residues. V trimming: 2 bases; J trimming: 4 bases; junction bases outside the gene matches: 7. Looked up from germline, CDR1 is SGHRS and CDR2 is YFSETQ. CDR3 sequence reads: CASSLRTGGGGETQYF. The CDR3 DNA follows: TGCGCCAGCAGCTTACGGACAGGGGGCGGAGGAGAGACCCAGTACTTC.

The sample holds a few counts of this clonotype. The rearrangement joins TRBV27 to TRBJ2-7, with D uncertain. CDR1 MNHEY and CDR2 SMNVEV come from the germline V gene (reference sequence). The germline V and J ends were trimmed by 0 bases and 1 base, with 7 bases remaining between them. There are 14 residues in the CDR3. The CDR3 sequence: CASSLSMGSYEQYF. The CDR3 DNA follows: TGTGCCAGCAGTTTATCTATGGGGTCCTACGAGCAGTACTTC.

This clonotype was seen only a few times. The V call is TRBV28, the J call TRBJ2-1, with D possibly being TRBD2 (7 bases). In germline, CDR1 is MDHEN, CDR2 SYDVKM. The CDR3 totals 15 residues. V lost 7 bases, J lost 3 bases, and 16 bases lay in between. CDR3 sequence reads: CASKSGEGDYNEQFF. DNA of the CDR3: TGTGCCAGCAAGTCAGGGGAGGGCGACTACAATGAGCAGTTCTTC.

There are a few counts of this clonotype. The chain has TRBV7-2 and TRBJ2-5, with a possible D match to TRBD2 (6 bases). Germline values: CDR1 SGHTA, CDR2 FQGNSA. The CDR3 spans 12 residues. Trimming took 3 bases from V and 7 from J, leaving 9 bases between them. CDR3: CASSFVGGTQYF. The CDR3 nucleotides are TGTGCCAGCAGCTTCGTCGGGGGGACCCAGTACTTC.

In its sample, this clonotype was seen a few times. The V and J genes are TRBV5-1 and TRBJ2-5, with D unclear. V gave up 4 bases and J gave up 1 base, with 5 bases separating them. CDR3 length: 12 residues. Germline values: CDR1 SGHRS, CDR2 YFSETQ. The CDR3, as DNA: TGCGCCAGCAGCGACCCCCAAGAGACCCAGTACTTC. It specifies CASSDPQETQYF.

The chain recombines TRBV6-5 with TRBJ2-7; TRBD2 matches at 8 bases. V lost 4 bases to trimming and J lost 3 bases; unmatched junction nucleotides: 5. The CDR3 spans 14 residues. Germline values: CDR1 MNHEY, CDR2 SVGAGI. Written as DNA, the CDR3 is TGTGCCAGCAGTTTAAGCGGGAGATACTACGAGCAGTACTTC. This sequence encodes CASSLSGRYYEQYF.

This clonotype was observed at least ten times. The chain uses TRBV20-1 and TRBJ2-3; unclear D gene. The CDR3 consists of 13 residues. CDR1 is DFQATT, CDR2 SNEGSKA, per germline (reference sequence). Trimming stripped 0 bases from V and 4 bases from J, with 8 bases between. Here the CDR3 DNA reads TGCAGTGCTAGAGATCATGCCTCAGATACGCAGTATTTT. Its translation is CSARDHASDTQYF.

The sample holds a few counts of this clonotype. The CDR3 DNA reads as TGTGCCAGCAGCGGGGGGGGTAGAGAGACCCAGTACTTC. Translating it yields CASSGGGRETQYF. This sequence joins TRBV28 and TRBJ2-5; 8 nucleotides match TRBD2. This CDR3 has 13 residues. Trimming removed 6 bases from V and 4 bases from J; junction bases left unmatched: 4. Germline CDR1 MDHEN, CDR2 SYDVKM.

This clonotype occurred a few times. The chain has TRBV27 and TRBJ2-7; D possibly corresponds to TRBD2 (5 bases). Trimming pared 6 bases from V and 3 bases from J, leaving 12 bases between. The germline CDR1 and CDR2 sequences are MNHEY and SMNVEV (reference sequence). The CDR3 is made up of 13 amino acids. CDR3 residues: CASSNGGDYEQYF. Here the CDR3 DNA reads TGTGCCAGCAGCAACGGAGGCGACTACGAGCAGTACTTC.

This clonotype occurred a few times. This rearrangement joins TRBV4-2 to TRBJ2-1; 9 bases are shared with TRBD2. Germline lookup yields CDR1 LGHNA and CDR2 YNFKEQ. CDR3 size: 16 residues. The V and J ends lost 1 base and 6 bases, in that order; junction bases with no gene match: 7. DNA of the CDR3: TGTGCCAGCAGCCAAGTTAGCGGGAGTTCGGCCAATGAGCAGTTCTTC. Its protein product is CASSQVSGSSANEQFF.

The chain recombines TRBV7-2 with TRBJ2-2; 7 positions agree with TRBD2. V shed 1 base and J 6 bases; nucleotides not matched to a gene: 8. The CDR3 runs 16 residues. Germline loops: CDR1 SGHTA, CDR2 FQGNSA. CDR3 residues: CASSLGPSGAAGELFF. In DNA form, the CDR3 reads TGTGCCAGCAGCTTAGGGCCTAGCGGTGCTGCCGGGGAGCTGTTTTTT.

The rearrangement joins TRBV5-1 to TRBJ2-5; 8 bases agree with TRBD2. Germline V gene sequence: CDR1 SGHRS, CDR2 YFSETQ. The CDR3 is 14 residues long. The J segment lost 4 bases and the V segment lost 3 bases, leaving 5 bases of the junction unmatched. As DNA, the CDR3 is TGCGCCAGCAGCTCGACGACTAGCGTAGAGACCCAGTACTTC. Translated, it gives CASSSTTSVETQYF.

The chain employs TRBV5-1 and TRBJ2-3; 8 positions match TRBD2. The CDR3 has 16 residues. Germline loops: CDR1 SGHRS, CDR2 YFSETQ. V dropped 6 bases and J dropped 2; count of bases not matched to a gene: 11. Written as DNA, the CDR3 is TGCGCCAGCACCGGGACTAGAGGATCAATCACAGATACGCAGTATTTT. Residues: CASTGTRGSITDTQYF.